Sequencing of this T cell receptor (beta chain) was carried out in a study of control samples from healthy donors and cancer patients. Some clones are missing from TCRdb's copy, which holds only in-frame ones; the method was immunoSEQ multiplex PCR. The sample consists of about 130,000 clones, almost 95% of them appearing once. The receptor was isolated from a man older than 75 with head and neck cancer. The material sequenced was PBMCs.

CDR3 amino acids: CASRGGSGGATDTQYF. The CDR3 DNA sequence: TGCGCCTCCCGGGGGGGTAGCGGGGGGGCCACAGATACGCAGTATTTT. J is TRBJ2-3 and V is TRBV10-2; 11 bases are shared with TRBD2. Germline CDR1 WSHSY, CDR2 SAAADI. V trimming: 11 bases; J trimming: 2 bases; junction bases outside the gene matches: 12. The CDR3 loop spans 16 amino acids.